This entry lists 15 T cell receptor beta chains sequenced from one sample in a study of T cells after yellow fever vaccination. TCRdb re-called the 5' RACE reads through MiXCR, storing one row per CDR3 protein. The table records about 340,000 distinct CDR3 sequences, under 15% of them present only once. The sample in question was CD4+ T cells sorted from PBMCs, obtained 15 days after the yellow fever booster vaccination. The receptors come from a young man who received the YFV17D yellow fever vaccine.

This clonotype was counted between two and nine times. The chain carries TRBV2 and TRBJ2-3; D not resolved. Deletions cut 6 bases from V and 3 bases from J, with 13 bases between. CDR1 and CDR2 from the germline V gene are SNHLY and FYNNEI. CDR3 length: 14 amino acids. CDR3 coding DNA: TGTGCCAGCAGAGTACGGCAGGCTACAGATACGCAGTATTTT. Its translation is CASRVRQATDTQYF.

The chain couples TRBV5-1 to TRBJ2-2; maybe TRBD2 (5 bases). This CDR3 has 16 residues. Germline assignment: CDR1 SGHRS and CDR2 YFSETQ. V was cut by 0 bases and J by 7 bases, with 16 bases left in between. Here the CDR3 DNA reads TGCGCCAGCAGCTTGGATGTCCGGGGTTTAGGCGGGGAGCTGTTTTTT. Protein sequence: CASSLDVRGLGGELFF.

This chain links TRBV30 with TRBJ2-5, with 10 bases that match TRBD2. The CDR3 is made up of 14 amino acids. Trimming at V came to 2 bases and at J to 7 bases, leaving 7 bases not matched to a gene. Germline-derived CDR1 and CDR2 are GTSNPN and SVGIG (reference sequence). As DNA, the CDR3 is TGTGCCTGGAGTTCACTAGGACTAGCGGTGACCCAGTACTTC. This encodes CAWSSLGLAVTQYF.

J is TRBJ1-2 and V is TRBV6-6; no reliable D call. The CDR3 runs 12 residues. From germline, CDR1 is MNHNY and CDR2 SVGAGI (reference sequence). V lost 0 bases to trimming and J lost 6 bases, with 5 bases between them. This CDR3 reads CASSYSFDGYTF. The CDR3 DNA reads as TGTGCCAGCAGTTACTCGTTTGATGGCTACACCTTC.

The chain couples TRBV20-1 to TRBJ1-3; unclear D gene. V was clipped by 0 bases and J by 3 bases, with 3 bases between them. The CDR3 covers 12 residues. Germline V gene data show CDR1 as DFQATT and CDR2 as SNEGSKA (reference sequence). This CDR3 is CSAREGGNTIYF. The CDR3 nucleotides read TGCAGTGCTAGAGAGGGTGGAAACACCATATATTTT.

The genes are TRBV5-1 and TRBJ2-1; D unresolved. Per the germline V gene, CDR1 is SGHRS and CDR2 is YFSETQ. This CDR3 is 16 amino acids long. Trimming took off 4 bases at V and 3 bases at J, with 17 bases between the two ends. The CDR3 nucleotides read TGCGCCAGCAGCCGAACCTCGGTCGGAGACTACAATGAGCAGTTCTTC. Amino acids: CASSRTSVGDYNEQFF. The complete variable domain, with remaining parts taken from reference TRBV5-1 and TRBJ2-1, reads KAGVTQTPRYLIKTRGQQVTLSCSPISGHRSVSWYQQTPGQGLQFLFEYFSETQRNKGNFPGRFSGRQFSNSRSEMNVSTLELGDSALYLCASSRTSVGDYNEQFFGPGTRLTVL.

At least ten counts were recorded for this clonotype. The rearrangement uses TRBV12-3 or TRBV12-4 and TRBJ1-4; possible D gene TRBD1, 5 bases. The V end lost 5 bases, the J end lost 5 bases, and 12 bases lay between the germline ends. The CDR3 length is 14 residues. DNA of the CDR3: TGTGCCAGCAGTATCGACGGGGGAAATGAAAAACTGTTTTTT. Amino acid sequence: CASSIDGGNEKLFF.

This clonotype was counted many times. The V call is TRBV20-1, the J call TRBJ2-3, with D hard to call. The length of the CDR3 is 15 residues. Between the trimmed V and J ends, which lost 1 base and 4 bases, there was a span of 15 bases. Germline CDR1 DFQATT, CDR2 SNEGSKA (reference sequence). The CDR3 DNA reads as TGCAGTGCTAGAGTGGGTAGCTGGAGCTCAGATACGCAGTATTTT. It codes for CSARVGSWSSDTQYF.

This clonotype was seen a handful of times. V gene TRBV6-1 combines with J gene TRBJ2-7; no reliable D call. This CDR3 spans 14 amino acids. Trimming pared 1 base from V and 3 bases from J, leaving 10 bases between. Per the germline V gene, CDR1 is MNHNS and CDR2 is SASEGT. The DNA for the CDR3 is TGTGCCAGCAGTGAAGTCAACTACAGCTACGAGCAGTACTTC. Translating it yields CASSEVNYSYEQYF.

The chain couples TRBV27 to TRBJ2-7, with D possibly matching TRBD2 (6 bases). Germline values: CDR1 MNHEY, CDR2 SMNVEV (reference sequence). Deletions cut 11 bases from V and 1 base from J, with 18 bases between. There are 14 residues in the CDR3. Here the CDR3 DNA reads TGTGCCGGCACCGGGACTCCTAAATCCTACGAGCAGTACTTC. Amino acid sequence: CAGTGTPKSYEQYF.

This clonotype occurred a few times. The genes are TRBV5-1 and TRBJ2-7, with 8 bases fitting TRBD1. V trimming: 4 bases; J trimming: 0 bases; junction bases outside the gene matches: 3. Germline CDR1 SGHRS, CDR2 YFSETQ. The CDR3 contains 14 residues. The chain's CDR3 is CASSPGTGSYEQYV. Written as DNA, the CDR3 is TGCGCCAGCAGCCCGGGGACAGGCTCCTACGAGCAGTACGTC.

J is TRBJ1-1 and V is TRBV18; unclear D gene. The CDR3 is 13 residues long. The V end was cut by 3 bases, the J end by 0 bases, with 5 bases between. CDR1 and CDR2 from the germline V gene are KGHSH and LQKENI. The CDR3 reads CASSPSVNTEAFF. The CDR3 DNA sequence: TGTGCCAGCTCACCCTCGGTGAACACTGAAGCTTTCTTT.

A few counts support this clonotype. The V gene is TRBV7-2, the J gene TRBJ1-2; 8 nucleotides line up with TRBD1. The CDR3 consists of 14 residues. The trim removed 1 base at V and 4 bases at J, leaving 2 bases unmatched. Looked up from germline, CDR1 is SGHTA and CDR2 is FQGNSA. In nucleotides, the CDR3 is TGTGCCAGCAGCTTAGTGCAGGGGGCCTATGGCTACACCTTC. Its translation: CASSLVQGAYGYTF.

A few counts support this clonotype. The chain has TRBV9 and TRBJ2-6; 7 bases are a match to TRBD1. Germline CDR1 reads SGDLS; CDR2 reads YYNGEE. The CDR3 extends over 17 amino acids. V gave up 0 bases and J gave up 0 bases; unmatched junction bases: 3. The CDR3 protein is CASSVATGSSGANVLTF. The DNA of the CDR3 is TGTGCCAGCAGCGTAGCGACAGGGAGCTCTGGGGCCAACGTCCTGACTTTC.

The rearrangement joins TRBV7-9 to TRBJ1-1; 7 bases map to TRBD1. Germline loops: CDR1 SEHNR, CDR2 FQNEAQ (reference sequence). This CDR3 comprises 16 residues. V shed 3 bases and J 1 base; nucleotides not matched to a gene: 8. CDR3 nucleotide sequence: TGTGCCAGCAGCTTGGACCCGGGACAGAAGAACACTGAAGCTTTCTTT. Its protein product is CASSLDPGQKNTEAFF.